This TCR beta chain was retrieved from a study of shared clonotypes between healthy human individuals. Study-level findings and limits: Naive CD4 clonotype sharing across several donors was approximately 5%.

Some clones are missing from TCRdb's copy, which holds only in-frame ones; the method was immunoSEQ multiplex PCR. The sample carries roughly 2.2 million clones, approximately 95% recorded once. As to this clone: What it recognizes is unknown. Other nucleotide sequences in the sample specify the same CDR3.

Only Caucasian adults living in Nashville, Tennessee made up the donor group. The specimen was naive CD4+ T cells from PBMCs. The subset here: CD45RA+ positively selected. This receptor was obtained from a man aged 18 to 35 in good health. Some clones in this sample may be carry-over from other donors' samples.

The CDR3 spells CASSRTSGSSYEQYF. The CDR3 bases are TGTGCCAGCAGCCGGACTAGCGGGAGTTCCTACGAGCAGTACTTC. The V gene is TRBV7-9, the J gene TRBJ2-7; 13 nucleotides agree with TRBD2. Germline loops: CDR1 SEHNR, CDR2 FQNEAQ (reference sequence). The length of the CDR3 is 15 residues. V lost 5 bases and J lost 1; bases outside the gene matches: 2.